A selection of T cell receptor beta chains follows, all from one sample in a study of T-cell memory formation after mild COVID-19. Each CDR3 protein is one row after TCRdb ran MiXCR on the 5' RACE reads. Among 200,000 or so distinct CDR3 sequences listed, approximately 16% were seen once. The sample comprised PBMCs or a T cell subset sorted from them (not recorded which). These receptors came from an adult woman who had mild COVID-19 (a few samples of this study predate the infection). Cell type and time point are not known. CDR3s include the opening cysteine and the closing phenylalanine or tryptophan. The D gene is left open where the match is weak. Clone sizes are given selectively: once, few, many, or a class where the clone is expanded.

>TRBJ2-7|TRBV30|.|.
TGTGCCTGGAGTGTCGGCGGAAACTACGAGCAGTACTTC
CAWSVGGNYEQYF
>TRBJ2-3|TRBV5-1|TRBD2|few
TGCGCCAGCAGCCTTGAGACTAGCGGGAGCACAGATACGCAGTATTTT
CASSLETSGSTDTQYF
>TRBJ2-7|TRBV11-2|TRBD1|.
TGTGCCAGCAGCTTAGATCATGGGACAGGCTACTACGAGCAGTACTTC
CASSLDHGTGYYEQYF
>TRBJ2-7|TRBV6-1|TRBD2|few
TGTGCCAGCAGTGAAAATAGCGGGGGTATGTTC
CASSENSGGMF
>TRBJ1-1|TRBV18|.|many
TGTGCCAGCTCCCCCAGCCAGAACACTGAAGCTTTCTTT
CASSPSQNTEAFF
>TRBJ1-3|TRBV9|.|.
TGTGCCAGCAGCGTAGGGGGTCCAGCCTCTGGAAACACCATATATTTT
CASSVGGPASGNTIYF
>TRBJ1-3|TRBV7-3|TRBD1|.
TGTGCCAGCAGCTTGTCGATAGGACAGGGAGGTGGAAACACCATATATTTT
CASSLSIGQGGGNTIYF
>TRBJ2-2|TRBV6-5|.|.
TGTGCCAGCAGTTACGACAACACCGGGGAGCTGTTTTTT
CASSYDNTGELFF
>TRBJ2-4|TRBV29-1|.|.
TGCAGCGTTGGGAGGGGCGTAGGCAAAAACATTCAGTACTTC
CSVGRGVGKNIQYF
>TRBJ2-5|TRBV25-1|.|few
TGTGCCAGCAGTGGGCTGGTGGGGGAGACCCAGTACTTC
CASSGLVGETQYF
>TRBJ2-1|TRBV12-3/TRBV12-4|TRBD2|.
TGTGCCAGCAGTTTACGGACTAGCGGGGGGGCCGGATCCTACAATGAGCAGTTCTTC
CASSLRTSGGAGSYNEQFF
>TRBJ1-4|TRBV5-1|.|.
TGCGCCAGCAGCTCGACAGGAGACCCGAGTGAAAAACTGTTTTTT
CASSSTGDPSEKLFF
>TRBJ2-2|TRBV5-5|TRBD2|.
TGTGCCAGCAGCCTCACTAGCGGACTGAACACCGGGGAGCTGTTTTTT
CASSLTSGLNTGELFF
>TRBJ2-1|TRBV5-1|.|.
TGCGCCAGCAGCTCCGACGGTTACAATGAGCAGTTCTTC
CASSSDGYNEQFF
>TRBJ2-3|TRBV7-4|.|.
TGTGCCAGCAGCCGCAAGAGAAATACGCAGTATTTT
CASSRKRNTQYF
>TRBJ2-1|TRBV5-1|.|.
TGCGCCAGCAGCTTGGTTGCAGGGAGCTCCTACAATGAGCAGTTCTTC
CASSLVAGSSYNEQFF
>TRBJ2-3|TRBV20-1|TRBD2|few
TGCAGTGGTGTAAATAGCGGGGGGGTGCTAACGCAGTATTTT
CSGVNSGGVLTQYF
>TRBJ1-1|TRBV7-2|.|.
TGTGCCAGCAGCTTACGCCAGATGAACACTGAAGCTTTCTTT
CASSLRQMNTEAFF
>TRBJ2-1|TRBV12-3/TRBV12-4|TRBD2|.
TGTGCCAGCAGTTGGGCGGGAGGTTCCTACAATGAGCAGTTCTTC
CASSWAGGSYNEQFF
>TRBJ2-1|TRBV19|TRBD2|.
TGTGCCAGTAGAGTAGGAAGCGGGGGGGCGAATGAGCAGTTCTTC
CASRVGSGGANEQFF
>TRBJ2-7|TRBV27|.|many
TGTGCCAGCAGTCGCCTTTACACCTACGAGCAGTACTTC
CASSRLYTYEQYF
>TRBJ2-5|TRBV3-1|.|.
TGTGCCAGCAGCCAAGGGACTTTGCAAGAGACCCAGTACTTC
CASSQGTLQETQYF
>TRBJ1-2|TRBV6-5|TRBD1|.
TGTGCCAGCTCAAACAGGGGGGGTGGCTACACCTTC
CASSNRGGGYTF
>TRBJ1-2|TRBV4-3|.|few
TGCGCCAGCAGCCAAGATCTTGGGGACGCGTCCTACACCTTC
CASSQDLGDASYTF
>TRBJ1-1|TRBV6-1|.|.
TGTGCCAGCAGTGAAAAAGCTTTCTTT
CASSEKAFF
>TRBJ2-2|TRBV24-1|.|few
TGTGCCACCAGATCCGGGACACCAACCGGGGAGCTGTTTTTT
CATRSGTPTGELFF
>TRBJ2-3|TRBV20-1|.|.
TGCAGTGTGCGGGGCCTCACAGATACGCAGTATTTT
CSVRGLTDTQYF
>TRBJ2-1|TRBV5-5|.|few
TGTGCCAGCAGCGTGGACAGAAGATTGACCTACAATGAGCAGTTCTTC
CASSVDRRLTYNEQFF
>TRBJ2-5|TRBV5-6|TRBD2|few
TGTGCCAGCAGCCCCTTAGCGGGACGGGAGACCCAGTACTTC
CASSPLAGRETQYF
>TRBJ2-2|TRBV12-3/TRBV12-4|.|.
TGTGCCAGCACCCCGGGGTCCTACACCGGGGAGCTGTTTTTT
CASTPGSYTGELFF
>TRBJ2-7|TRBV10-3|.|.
TGTGCCATCAGTGAGTCGACAATGTACTTC
CAISESTMYF